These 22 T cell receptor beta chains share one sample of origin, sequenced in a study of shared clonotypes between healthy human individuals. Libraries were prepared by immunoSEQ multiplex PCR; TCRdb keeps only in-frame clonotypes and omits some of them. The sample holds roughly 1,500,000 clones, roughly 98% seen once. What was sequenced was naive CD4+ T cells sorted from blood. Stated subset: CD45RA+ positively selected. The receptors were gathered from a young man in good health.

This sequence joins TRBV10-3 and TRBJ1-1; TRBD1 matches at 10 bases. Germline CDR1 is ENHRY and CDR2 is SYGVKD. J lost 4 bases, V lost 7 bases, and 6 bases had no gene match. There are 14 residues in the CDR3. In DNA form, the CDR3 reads TGTGCCATCAAGAGACAGGGGGCAGTCACTGAAGCTTTCTTT. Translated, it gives CAIKRQGAVTEAFF.

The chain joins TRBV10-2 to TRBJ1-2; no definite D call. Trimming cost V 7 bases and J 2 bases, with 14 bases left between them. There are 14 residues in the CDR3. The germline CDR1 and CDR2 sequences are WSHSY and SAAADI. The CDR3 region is CASMRSTLNYGYTF. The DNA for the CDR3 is TGCGCCAGCATGAGGTCTACGCTCAACTATGGCTACACCTTC.

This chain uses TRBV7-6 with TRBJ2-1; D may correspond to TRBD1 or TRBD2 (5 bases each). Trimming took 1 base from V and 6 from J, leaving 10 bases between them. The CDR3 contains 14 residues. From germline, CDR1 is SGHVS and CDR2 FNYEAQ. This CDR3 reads CASSLGQGPNEQFF. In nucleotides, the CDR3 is TGTGCCAGCAGCTTAGGCCAGGGACCCAATGAGCAGTTCTTC.

The CDR3 nucleotides are TGTGCCAGTAGCCCGACAGGGTTCGGCTACAATGAGCAGTTCTTC. This gives the protein CASSPTGFGYNEQFF. J is TRBJ2-1 and V is TRBV19; 7 nucleotides agree with TRBD1. Per the germline V gene, CDR1 is LNHDA and CDR2 is SQIVND (reference sequence). V shed 6 bases and J 3 bases; nucleotides not matched to a gene: 8. The CDR3 loop spans 15 amino acids.

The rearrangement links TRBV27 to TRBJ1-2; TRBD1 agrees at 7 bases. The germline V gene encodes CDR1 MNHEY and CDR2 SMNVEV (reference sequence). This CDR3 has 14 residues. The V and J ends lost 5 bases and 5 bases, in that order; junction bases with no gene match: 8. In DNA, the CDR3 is TGTGCCAGCAGTCTAAGCCGGACAGGTTATGGCTACACCTTC. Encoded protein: CASSLSRTGYGYTF.

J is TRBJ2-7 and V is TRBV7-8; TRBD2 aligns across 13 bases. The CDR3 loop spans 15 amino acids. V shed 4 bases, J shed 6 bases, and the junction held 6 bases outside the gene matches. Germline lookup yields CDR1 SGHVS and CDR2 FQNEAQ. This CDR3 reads CASSWGTSGAGEQYF. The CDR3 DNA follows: TGTGCCAGCAGCTGGGGGACTAGCGGGGCGGGCGAGCAGTACTTC. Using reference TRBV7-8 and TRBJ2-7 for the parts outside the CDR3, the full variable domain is GAGVSQSPRYKVAKRGQDVALRCDPISGHVSLFWYQQALGQGPEFLTYFQNEAQLDKSGLPSDRFFAERPEGSVSTLKIQRTQQEDSAVYLCASSWGTSGAGEQYFGPGTRLTVT.

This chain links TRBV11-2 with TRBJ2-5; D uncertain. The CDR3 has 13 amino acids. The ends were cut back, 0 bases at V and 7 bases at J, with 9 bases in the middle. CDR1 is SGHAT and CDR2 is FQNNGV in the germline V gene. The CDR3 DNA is TGTGCCAGCAGCTTAGAGACCACGGGGACCCAGTACTTC. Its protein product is CASSLETTGTQYF.

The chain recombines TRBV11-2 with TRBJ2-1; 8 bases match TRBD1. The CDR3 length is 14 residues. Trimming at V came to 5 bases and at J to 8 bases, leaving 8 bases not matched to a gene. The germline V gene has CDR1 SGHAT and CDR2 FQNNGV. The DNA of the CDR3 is TGTGCCAGCAGCACTGGACAGGGTTGGGATGAGCAGTTCTTC. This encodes CASSTGQGWDEQFF.

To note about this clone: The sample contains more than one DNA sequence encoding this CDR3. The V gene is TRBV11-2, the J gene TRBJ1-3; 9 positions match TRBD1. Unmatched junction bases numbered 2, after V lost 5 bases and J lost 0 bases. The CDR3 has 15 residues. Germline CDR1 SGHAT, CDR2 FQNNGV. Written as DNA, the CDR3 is TGTGCCAGCAGCCGGGACAGGGCCTCTGGAAACACCATATATTTT. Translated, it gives CASSRDRASGNTIYF. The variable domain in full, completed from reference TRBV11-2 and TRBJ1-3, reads EAGVAQSPRYKIIEKRQSVAFWCNPISGHATLYWYQQILGQGPKLLIQFQNNGVVDDSQLPKDRFSAERLKGVDSTLKIQPAKLEDSAVYLCASSRDRASGNTIYFGEGSWLTVV.

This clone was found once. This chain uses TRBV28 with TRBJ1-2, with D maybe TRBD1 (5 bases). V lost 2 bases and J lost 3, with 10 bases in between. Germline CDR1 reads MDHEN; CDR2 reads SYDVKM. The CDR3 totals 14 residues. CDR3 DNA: TGTGCCAGCAGTTTAACAGGTAGCTACTATGGCTACACCTTC. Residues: CASSLTGSYYGYTF.

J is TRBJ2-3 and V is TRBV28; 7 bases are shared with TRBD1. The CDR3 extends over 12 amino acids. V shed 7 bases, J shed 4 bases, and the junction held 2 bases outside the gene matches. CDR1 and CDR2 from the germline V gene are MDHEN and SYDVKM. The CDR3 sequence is CASKQGADTQYF. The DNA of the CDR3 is TGTGCCAGCAAGCAGGGGGCAGATACGCAGTATTTT.

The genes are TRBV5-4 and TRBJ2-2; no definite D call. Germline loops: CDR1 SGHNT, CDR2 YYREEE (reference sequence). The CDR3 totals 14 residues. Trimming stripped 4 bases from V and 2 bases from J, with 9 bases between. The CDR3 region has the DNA TGTGCCAGCAGCGCGTACAGAAACACCGGGGAGCTGTTTTTT. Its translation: CASSAYRNTGELFF.

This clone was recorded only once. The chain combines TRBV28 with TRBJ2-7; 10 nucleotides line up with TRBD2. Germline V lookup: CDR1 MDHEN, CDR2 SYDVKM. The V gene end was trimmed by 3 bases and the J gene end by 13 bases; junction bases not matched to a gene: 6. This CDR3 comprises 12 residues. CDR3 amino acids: CASSLGPSGSYF. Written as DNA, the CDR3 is TGTGCCAGCAGTTTGGGCCCTAGCGGGAGTTACTTC.

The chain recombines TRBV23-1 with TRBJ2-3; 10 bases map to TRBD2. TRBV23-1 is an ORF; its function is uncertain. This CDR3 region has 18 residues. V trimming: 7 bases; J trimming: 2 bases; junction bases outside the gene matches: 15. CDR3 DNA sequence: TGCGCCAGCACCAACCTAGCGGGAGCATACCTTAACACAGATACGCAGTATTTT. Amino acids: CASTNLAGAYLNTDTQYF.

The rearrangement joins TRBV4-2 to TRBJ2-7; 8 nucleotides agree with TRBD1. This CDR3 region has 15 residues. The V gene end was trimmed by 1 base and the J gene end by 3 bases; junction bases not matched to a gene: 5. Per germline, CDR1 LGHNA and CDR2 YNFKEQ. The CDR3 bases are TGTGCCAGCAGCCAAGGGCAGGGGGCACTCTACGAGCAGTACTTC. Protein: CASSQGQGALYEQYF.

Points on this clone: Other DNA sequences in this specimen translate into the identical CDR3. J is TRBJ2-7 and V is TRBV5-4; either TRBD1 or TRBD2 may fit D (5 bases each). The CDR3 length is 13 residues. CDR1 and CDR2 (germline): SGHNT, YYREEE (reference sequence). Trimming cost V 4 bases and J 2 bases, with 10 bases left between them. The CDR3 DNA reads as TGTGCCAGCAGCCCGGGGACCACCTACGAGCAGTACTTC. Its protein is CASSPGTTYEQYF. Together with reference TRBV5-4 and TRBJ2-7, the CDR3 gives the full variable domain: ETGVTQSPTHLIKTRGQQVTLRCSSQSGHNTVSWYQQALGQGPQFIFQYYREEENGRGNFPPRFSGLQFPNYSSELNVNALELDDSALYLCASSPGTTYEQYFGPGTRLTVT.

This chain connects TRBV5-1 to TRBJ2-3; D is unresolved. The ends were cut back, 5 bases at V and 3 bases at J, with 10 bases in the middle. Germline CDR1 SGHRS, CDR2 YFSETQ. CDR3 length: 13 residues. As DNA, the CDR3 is TGCGCCAGCAGTCCCGGTCCGACAGATACGCAGTATTTT. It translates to CASSPGPTDTQYF.

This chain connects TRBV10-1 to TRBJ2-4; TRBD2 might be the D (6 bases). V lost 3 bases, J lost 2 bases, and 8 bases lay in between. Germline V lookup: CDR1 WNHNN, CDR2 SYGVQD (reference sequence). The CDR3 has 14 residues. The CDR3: CASSDAGPKNIQYF. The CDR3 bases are TGCGCCAGCAGTGATGCGGGGCCCAAAAACATTCAGTACTTC.

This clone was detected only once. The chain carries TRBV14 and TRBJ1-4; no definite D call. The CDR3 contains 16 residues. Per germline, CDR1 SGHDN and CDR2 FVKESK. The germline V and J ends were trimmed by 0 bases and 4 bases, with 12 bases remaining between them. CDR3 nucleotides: TGTGCCAGCAGCCAAGATGTTAACAGACATAATGAAAAACTGTTTTTT. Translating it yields CASSQDVNRHNEKLFF.

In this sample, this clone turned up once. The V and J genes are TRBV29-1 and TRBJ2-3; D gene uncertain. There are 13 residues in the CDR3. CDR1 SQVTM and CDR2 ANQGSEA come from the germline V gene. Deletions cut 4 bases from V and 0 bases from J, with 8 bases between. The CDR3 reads CSVASPSTDTQYF. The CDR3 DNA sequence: TGCAGCGTTGCGTCGCCTAGCACAGATACGCAGTATTTT.

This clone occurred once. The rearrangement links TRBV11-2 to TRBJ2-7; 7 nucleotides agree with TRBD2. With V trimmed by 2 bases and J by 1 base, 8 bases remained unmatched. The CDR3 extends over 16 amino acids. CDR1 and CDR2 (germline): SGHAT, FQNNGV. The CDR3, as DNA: TGTGCCAGCAGCTTAACGCGGACTAGGAGATCCTACGAGCAGTACTTC. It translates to CASSLTRTRRSYEQYF.

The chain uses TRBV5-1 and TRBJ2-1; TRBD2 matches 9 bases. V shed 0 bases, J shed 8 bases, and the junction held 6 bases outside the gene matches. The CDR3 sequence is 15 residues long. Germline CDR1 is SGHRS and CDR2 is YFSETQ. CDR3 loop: CASSLVLAGTYEQFF. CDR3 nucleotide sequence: TGCGCCAGCAGCTTGGTTCTAGCGGGGACTTATGAGCAGTTCTTC.